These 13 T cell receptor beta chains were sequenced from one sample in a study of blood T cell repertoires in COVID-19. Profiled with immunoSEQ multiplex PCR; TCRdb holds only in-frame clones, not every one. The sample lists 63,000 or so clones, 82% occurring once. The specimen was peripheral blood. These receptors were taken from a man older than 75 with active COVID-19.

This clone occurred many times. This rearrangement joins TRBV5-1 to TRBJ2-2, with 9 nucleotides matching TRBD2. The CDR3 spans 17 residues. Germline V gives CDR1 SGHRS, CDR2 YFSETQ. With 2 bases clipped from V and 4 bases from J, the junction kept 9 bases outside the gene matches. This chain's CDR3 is CASSFRGLALTTGELFF. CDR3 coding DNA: TGCGCCAGCAGCTTCAGGGGACTAGCATTGACCACCGGGGAGCTGTTTTTT. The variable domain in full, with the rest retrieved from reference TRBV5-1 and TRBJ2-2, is KAGVTQTPRYLIKTRGQQVTLSCSPISGHRSVSWYQQTPGQGLQFLFEYFSETQRNKGNFPGRFSGRQFSNSRSEMNVSTLELGDSALYLCASSFRGLALTTGELFFGEGSRLTVL.

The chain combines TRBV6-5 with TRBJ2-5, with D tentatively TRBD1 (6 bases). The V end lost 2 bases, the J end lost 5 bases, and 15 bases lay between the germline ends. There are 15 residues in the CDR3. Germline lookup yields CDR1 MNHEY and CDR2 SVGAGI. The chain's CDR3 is CASSYGAGDGETQYF. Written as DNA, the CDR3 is TGTGCCAGCAGTTACGGGGCAGGGGACGGGGAGACCCAGTACTTC.

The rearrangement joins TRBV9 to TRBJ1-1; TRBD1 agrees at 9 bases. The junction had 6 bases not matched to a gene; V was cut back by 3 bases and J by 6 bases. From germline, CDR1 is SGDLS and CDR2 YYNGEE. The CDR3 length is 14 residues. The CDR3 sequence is CASSAGQGWPEAFF. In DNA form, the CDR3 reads TGTGCCAGCAGCGCCGGACAGGGGTGGCCTGAAGCTTTCTTT.

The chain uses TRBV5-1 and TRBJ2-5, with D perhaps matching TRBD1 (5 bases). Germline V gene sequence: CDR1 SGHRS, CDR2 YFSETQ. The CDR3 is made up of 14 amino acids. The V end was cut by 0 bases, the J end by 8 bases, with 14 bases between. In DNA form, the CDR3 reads TGCGCCAGCAGCTTGGTGGTAGGGGCCAAAACCCAGTACTTC. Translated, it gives CASSLVVGAKTQYF.

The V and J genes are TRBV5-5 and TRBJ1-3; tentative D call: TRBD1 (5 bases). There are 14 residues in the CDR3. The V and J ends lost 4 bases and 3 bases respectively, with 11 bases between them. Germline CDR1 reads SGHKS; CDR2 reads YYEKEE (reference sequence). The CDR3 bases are TGTGCCAGCAGCGCCGACAGTTTTGGAAACACCATATATTTT. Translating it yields CASSADSFGNTIYF.

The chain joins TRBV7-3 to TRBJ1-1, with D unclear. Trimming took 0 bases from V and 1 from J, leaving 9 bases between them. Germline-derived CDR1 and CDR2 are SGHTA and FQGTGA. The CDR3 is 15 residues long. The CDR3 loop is CASSLTGSRNTEAFF. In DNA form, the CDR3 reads TGTGCCAGCAGCTTAACGGGCAGCCGGAACACTGAAGCTTTCTTT.

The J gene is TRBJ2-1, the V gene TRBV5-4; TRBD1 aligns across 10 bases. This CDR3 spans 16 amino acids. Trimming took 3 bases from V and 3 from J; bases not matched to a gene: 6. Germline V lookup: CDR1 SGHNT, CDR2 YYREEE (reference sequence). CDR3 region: CASSSPGTGVYNEQFF. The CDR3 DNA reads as TGTGCCAGCAGCTCACCCGGGACAGGGGTCTACAATGAGCAGTTCTTC.

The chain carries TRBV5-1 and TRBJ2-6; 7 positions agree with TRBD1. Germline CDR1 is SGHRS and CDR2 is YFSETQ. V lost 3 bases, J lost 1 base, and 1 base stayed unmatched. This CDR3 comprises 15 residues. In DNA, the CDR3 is TGCGCCAGCAGCTCACAGGGGTCTGGGGCCAACGTCCTGACTTTC. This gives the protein CASSSQGSGANVLTF.

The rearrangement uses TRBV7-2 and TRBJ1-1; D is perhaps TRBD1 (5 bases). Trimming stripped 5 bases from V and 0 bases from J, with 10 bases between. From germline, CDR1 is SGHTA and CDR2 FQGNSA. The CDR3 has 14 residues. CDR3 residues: CASSVGGVNTEAFF. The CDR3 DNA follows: TGTGCCAGCAGCGTTGGGGGGGTGAACACTGAAGCTTTCTTT.

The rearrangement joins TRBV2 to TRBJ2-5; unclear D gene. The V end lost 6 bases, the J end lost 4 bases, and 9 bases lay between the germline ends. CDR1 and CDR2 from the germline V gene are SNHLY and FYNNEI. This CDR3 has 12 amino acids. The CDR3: CASRRLGETQYF. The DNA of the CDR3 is TGTGCCAGCAGACGACTCGGAGAGACCCAGTACTTC.

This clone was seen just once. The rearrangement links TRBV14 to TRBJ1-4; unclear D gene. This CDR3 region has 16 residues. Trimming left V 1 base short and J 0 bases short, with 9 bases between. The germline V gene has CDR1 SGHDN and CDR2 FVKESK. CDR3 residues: CASSQGTGATNEKLFF. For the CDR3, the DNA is TGTGCCAGCAGCCAAGGAACCGGGGCAACTAATGAAAAACTGTTTTTT.

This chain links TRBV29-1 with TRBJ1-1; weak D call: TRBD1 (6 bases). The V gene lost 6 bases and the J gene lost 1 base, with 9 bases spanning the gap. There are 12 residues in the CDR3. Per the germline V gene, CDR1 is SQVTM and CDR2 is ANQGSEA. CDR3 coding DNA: TGCAGCGTGGGGGACACGAACACTGAAGCTTTCTTT. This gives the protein CSVGDTNTEAFF.

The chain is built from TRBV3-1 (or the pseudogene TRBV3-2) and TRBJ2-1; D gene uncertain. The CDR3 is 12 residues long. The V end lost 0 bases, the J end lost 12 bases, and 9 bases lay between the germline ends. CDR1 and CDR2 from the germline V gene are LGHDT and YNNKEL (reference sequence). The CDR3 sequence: CASSQERVAQFF. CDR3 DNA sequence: TGTGCCAGCAGCCAAGAACGGGTTGCGCAGTTCTTC.